This TCR beta chain was found in a study of cytomegalovirus exposure and HLA in healthy donors. General study points: Three CMV-associated chains were confirmed in vitro to be specific for CMV antigens.

The CDR3 consists of 11 residues. Germline V gene data show CDR1 as LNHDA and CDR2 as SQIVND (reference sequence). V was pared by 4 bases and J by 7 bases, with 5 bases between. This clone has more than one count but fewer than ten. Its matching antigen is unknown. Method: immunoSEQ multiplex PCR; TCRdb's copy keeps in-frame clones and lacks some. This sample yields a few hundred thousand clones, of which 86% are seen a single time; 0.7% to 0.85% belongs to the top ten. The source is a woman younger than 35 in good health and CMV-seronegative. Input material: PBMCs. The chain recombines TRBV19 with TRBJ2-1, with D unresolved. CDR3 DNA: TGTGCCAGTAGTAGACAAAATGAGCAGTTCTTC. Residues: CASSRQNEQFF.